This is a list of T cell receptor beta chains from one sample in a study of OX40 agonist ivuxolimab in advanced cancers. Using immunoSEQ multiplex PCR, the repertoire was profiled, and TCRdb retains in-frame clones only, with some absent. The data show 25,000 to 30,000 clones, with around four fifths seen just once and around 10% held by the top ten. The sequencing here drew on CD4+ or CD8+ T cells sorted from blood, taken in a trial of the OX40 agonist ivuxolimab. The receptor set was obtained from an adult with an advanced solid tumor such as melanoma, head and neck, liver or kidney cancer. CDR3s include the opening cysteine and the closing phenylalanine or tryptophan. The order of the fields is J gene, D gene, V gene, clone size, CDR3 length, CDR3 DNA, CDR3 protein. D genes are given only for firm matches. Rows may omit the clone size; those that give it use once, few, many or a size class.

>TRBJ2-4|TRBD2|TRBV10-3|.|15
TGTGCCATAAACCCGGGGGGGGTGGCCAAAAACATTCAGTACTTC
CAINPGGVAKNIQYF
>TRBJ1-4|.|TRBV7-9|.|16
TGTGCCAGCAGCTTGGGAGGACATTCGAGAGGGTCGGAACTGTTTTTT
CASSLGGHSRGSELFF
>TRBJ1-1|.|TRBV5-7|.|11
TGTGCCAGCAGCTTGCTGGGAGAAGCTTTCTTT
CASSLLGEAFF
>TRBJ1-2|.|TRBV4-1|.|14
TGCGCCAGCAGCCCGTCAGGACAGAGCTATGGCTACACCTTC
CASSPSGQSYGYTF
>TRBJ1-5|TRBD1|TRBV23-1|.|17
TGCGCCAGCAGGATAGACCGGGACAGGGAAAGCAATCAGCCCCAGCATTTT
CASRIDRDRESNQPQHF
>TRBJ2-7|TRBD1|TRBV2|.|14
TGTGCCAGCAGCGATTCCGGGACAGGGGACGAGCAGTACTTC
CASSDSGTGDEQYF
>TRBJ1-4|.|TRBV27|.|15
TGTGCCAGCAGTATCTCACCCGACGGGATAGAAAAACTGTTTTTT
CASSISPDGIEKLFF
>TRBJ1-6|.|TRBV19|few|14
TGTGCCAGTAGTGCTGGACAGAAAAATTCACCCCTCCACTTT
CASSAGQKNSPLHF
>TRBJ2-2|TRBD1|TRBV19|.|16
TGTGCCAGTAGTATGTGGCAGGGACAGGGGACCGGGGAGCTGTTTTTT
CASSMWQGQGTGELFF
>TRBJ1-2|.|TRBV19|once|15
TGTGCCAGTACCTCCCGGACCGAATTAACTTATGGCTACACCTTC
CASTSRTELTYGYTF
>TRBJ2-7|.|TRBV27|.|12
TGTGCCAGCACTATGATCTCCTACGAGCAGTACTTC
CASTMISYEQYF
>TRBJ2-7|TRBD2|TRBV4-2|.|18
TGTGCCAGCAGCCAAGTGGGCTTTGCAGCGGGGGGGCAGTACGAGCAGTACTTC
CASSQVGFAAGGQYEQYF
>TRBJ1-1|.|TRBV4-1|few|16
TGCGCCAGCAGCCCATCCGCGACAGCGCCGAACACTGAAGCTTTCTTT
CASSPSATAPNTEAFF
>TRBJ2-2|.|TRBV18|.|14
TGTGCCAGCTCACAGGTTCCGATAACCGGGGAGCTGTTTTTT
CASSQVPITGELFF
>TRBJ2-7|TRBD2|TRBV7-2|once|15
TGTGCCAGCAGCTCCCTGGGACTAGCTAGCCACGAGCAGTACTTC
CASSSLGLASHEQYF
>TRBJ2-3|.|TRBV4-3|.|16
TGCGCCAGCAGCCATACCCCGGGGGCAAAATTAGATACGCAGTATTTT
CASSHTPGAKLDTQYF
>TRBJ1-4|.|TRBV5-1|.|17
TGCGCCAGCAGCGACCCCCTCACCCTTGAGGGGCAGGAAAAACTGTTTTTT
CASSDPLTLEGQEKLFF
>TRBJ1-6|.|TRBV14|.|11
TGTGCCAGCAGCCAGGGTTCACCCCTCCACTTT
CASSQGSPLHF
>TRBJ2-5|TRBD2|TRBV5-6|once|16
TGTGCCAGCAGTCGGGGGGGGACCCATAAAGGGGAGACCCAGTACTTC
CASSRGGTHKGETQYF
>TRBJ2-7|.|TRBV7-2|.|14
TGTGCCAGCAGCTTAGTTGGGACCACAGGGGAGCAGTACTTC
CASSLVGTTGEQYF
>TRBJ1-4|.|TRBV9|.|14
TGTGCCAGCAGCGGGGGGACAACCGGCGAAAAACTGTTTTTT
CASSGGTTGEKLFF
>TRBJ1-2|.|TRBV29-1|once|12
TGCAGCGTTGAAAGGGGGGGGCTTGGCTACACCTTC
CSVERGGLGYTF
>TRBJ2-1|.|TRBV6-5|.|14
TGTGCCAGCAGTTATAAGAACGGGGGAGATGAGCAGTTCTTC
CASSYKNGGDEQFF
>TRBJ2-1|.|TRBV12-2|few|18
TGTGCAAGTCGCTTAGCGAGGGGACTAGCGGCATCCTACAATGAGCAGTTCTTC
CASRLARGLAASYNEQFF
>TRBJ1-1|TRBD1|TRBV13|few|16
TGTGCCAGCAGCTCTAGGGAGACAGGGTCTAACACTGAAGCTTTCTTT
CASSSRETGSNTEAFF
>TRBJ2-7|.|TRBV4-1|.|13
TGCGCCAGCAGCCAAGCCGGCCTGGACGAGCAGTACTTC
CASSQAGLDEQYF
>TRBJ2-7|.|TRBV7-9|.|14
TGTGCCAGCAGCTCCAGGGGCGGACCCTACGAGCAGTACTTC
CASSSRGGPYEQYF
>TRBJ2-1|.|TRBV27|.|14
TGTGCCAGCACTCGGTTACCCACCTACAATGAGCAGTTCTTC
CASTRLPTYNEQFF
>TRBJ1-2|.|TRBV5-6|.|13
TGTGCCAGCAGCTTCGGCCGAGCGGGAGGCTACACCTTC
CASSFGRAGGYTF
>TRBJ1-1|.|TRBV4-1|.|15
TGCGCCAGCACCCAAGGGTCAGGGTACGGCACTGAAGCTTTCTTT
CASTQGSGYGTEAFF
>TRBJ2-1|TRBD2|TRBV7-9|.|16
TGTGCCAGCAGCTCAGGGACTAGCGGTGCATACAATGAGCAGTTCTTC
CASSSGTSGAYNEQFF
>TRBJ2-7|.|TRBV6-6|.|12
TGTGCCAGCAGTTACTCCTCTGGCGAGCAGTACTTC
CASSYSSGEQYF
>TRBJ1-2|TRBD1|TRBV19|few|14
TGTGCCAGTGACGACCTGGGACAGAACTATGGCTACACCTTC
CASDDLGQNYGYTF
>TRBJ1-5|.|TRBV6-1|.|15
TGTGCCAGCACCACCCGGGACACCTCCAATCAGCCCCAGCATTTT
CASTTRDTSNQPQHF
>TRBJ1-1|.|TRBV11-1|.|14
TGTGCCAGCATTGGTCCCGGGATTCACACTGAAGCTTTCTTT
CASIGPGIHTEAFF
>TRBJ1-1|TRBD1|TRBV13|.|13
TGTGCCAGCAGCACGGCAGGGGGCACTGAAGCTTTCTTT
CASSTAGGTEAFF
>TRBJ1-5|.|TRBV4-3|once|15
TGCGCCAGCAGCCAAGATTGGAGCGGGAATCAGCCCCAGCATTTT
CASSQDWSGNQPQHF